The rows below give T cell receptor beta chains drawn from one sample of a study of OX40 agonist ivuxolimab in advanced cancers. Clones were read by immunoSEQ multiplex PCR, and TCRdb kept only the in-frame ones, dropping some. There are tens of thousands of clones in the sample; roughly 85% occur only once, and about 0.78% lies in the top ten. Sequences were derived from CD4+ or CD8+ T cells sorted from blood, sampled in a trial of the OX40 agonist ivuxolimab. These receptors all stem from an adult with an advanced solid tumor such as melanoma, head and neck, liver or kidney cancer. Each CDR3 is given with its conserved first and last residue. D genes are given only for firm matches. Some rows mark clone size as missing; the rest say once, few, many or name a class of expanded clone.

TRBV28,.,.,TRBJ2-4,CASSLLQGNIQYF,TGTGCCAGCAGTTTATTACAGGGAAACATTCAGTACTTC
TRBV11-3,.,TRBD2,TRBJ2-3,CARVTSGRVRNTQYF,TGTGCCAGGGTGACTAGCGGGAGGGTTAGGAATACGCAGTATTTT
TRBV30,once,.,TRBJ1-4,CAWSVKGKLFF,TGTGCCTGGAGTGTTAAGGGAAAACTGTTTTTT
TRBV7-2,.,TRBD1,TRBJ1-6,CASSLEKGTGSPNSPLHF,TGTGCCAGCAGCTTAGAAAAGGGGACAGGGAGTCCTAATTCACCCCTCCACTTT
TRBV4-3,.,.,TRBJ1-3,CASSHGGRGSGNTIYF,TGCGCCAGCAGCCACGGGGGTAGAGGCTCTGGAAACACCATATATTTT
TRBV11-2,.,TRBD1,TRBJ1-1,CASSYRGRTEAFF,TGTGCCAGCAGCTACAGGGGACGTACTGAAGCTTTCTTT
TRBV21-1,.,.,TRBJ2-7,CASTITYGGSSYEQYF,TGTGCCAGCACCATAACCTACGGGGGAAGCTCCTACGAGCAGTACTTC
TRBV18,.,.,TRBJ2-2,CASSPTRSSNTGELFF,TGTGCCAGCTCACCGACAAGGTCCTCTAACACCGGGGAGCTGTTTTTT
TRBV18,.,.,TRBJ2-3,CASSPSGKITDTQYF,TGTGCCAGCTCACCATCGGGGAAGATAACAGATACGCAGTATTTT
TRBV28,.,TRBD1,TRBJ2-6,CASSLGQGAGANVLTF,TGTGCCAGCAGTTTAGGACAGGGGGCTGGGGCCAACGTCCTGACTTTC
TRBV19,few,TRBD1,TRBJ1-5,CASQTGSSNQPQHF,TGTGCCAGCCAGACAGGGAGCAGCAATCAGCCCCAGCATTTT
TRBV14,.,.,TRBJ2-1,CASSQDYGTRLNEQFF,TGTGCCAGCAGCCAAGATTATGGGACCAGACTGAATGAGCAGTTCTTC
TRBV6-5,.,.,TRBJ2-7,CASSFTGIQPKEQYF,TGTGCCAGCAGTTTCACCGGTATCCAACCGAAGGAGCAGTACTTC
TRBV28,.,.,TRBJ2-5,CASRSSAQGSQYF,TGTGCCAGCAGGTCTAGCGCGCAAGGGTCCCAGTACTTC
TRBV28,.,TRBD2,TRBJ2-3,CASSSSGRGGTDTQYF,TGTGCCAGCAGTTCTAGCGGGAGGGGGGGCACAGATACGCAGTATTTT
TRBV28,.,.,TRBJ1-1,CASSSGRDEAFF,TGTGCCAGCAGTTCTGGCAGGGACGAAGCTTTCTTT
TRBV10-3,.,TRBD1,TRBJ2-4,CAISETGGSIKNIQYF,TGTGCCATCAGTGAGACAGGGGGCAGCATCAAAAACATTCAGTACTTC
TRBV15,.,.,TRBJ2-7,CATSNPGYEQYF,TGTGCCACCAGCAATCCGGGCTACGAGCAGTACTTC
TRBV27,few,.,TRBJ2-1,CASISTATHNEQFF,TGTGCCAGCATCAGCACGGCGACCCACAATGAGCAGTTCTTC
TRBV6-5,once,.,TRBJ1-2,CATRGGNYGYTF,TGTGCCACCCGCGGTGGGAACTATGGCTACACCTTC
TRBV28,.,TRBD1,TRBJ2-3,CASSSGLGQGWSDTQYF,TGTGCCAGCAGTTCGGGGTTGGGACAGGGTTGGTCAGATACGCAGTATTTT
TRBV19,.,TRBD1,TRBJ2-7,CASSIAHRGLTYEQYF,TGTGCCAGTAGTATTGCCCACAGGGGGCTTACCTACGAGCAGTACTTC
TRBV30,.,.,TRBJ1-6,CAGRTGYNSPLHF,TGTGCCGGTAGAACAGGGTATAATTCACCCCTCCACTTT
TRBV6-1,.,.,TRBJ1-3,CASSEQLNTIYF,TGTGCCAGCAGTGAGCAATTAAACACCATATATTTT
TRBV19,.,TRBD1,TRBJ2-5,CASSITRGRETQYF,TGTGCCAGTAGTATTACCAGGGGGCGAGAGACCCAGTACTTC
TRBV5-4,.,.,TRBJ2-3,CASSLPSRPTSTDTQYF,TGTGCCAGCAGCTTGCCCTCGCGCCCTACTAGCACAGATACGCAGTATTTT
TRBV11-2,medium-sized,.,TRBJ1-6,CASSPALGSPLHF,TGTGCCAGCAGCCCGGCTCTGGGTTCACCCCTCCACTTT
TRBV6-1,.,.,TRBJ1-5,CASSSRGGAQPQHF,TGTGCCAGCTCCTCACGGGGGGGGGCTCAGCCCCAGCATTTT
TRBV20-1,.,.,TRBJ2-4,CSASDRNIQYF,TGCAGTGCTAGTGACCGGAACATTCAGTACTTC
TRBV2,.,.,TRBJ1-6,CASNWSSYNSPLHF,TGTGCCAGCAACTGGAGCTCCTATAATTCACCCCTCCACTTT
TRBV5-1,.,TRBD1,TRBJ2-5,CASSPSLQGARETQYF,TGCGCCAGCAGCCCTAGCCTGCAGGGGGCGCGGGAGACCCAGTACTTC
TRBV15,.,.,TRBJ2-4,CATSRDVRDIQYF,TGTGCCACCAGCAGAGATGTAAGGGACATTCAGTACTTC
TRBV27,.,.,TRBJ2-1,CASSLLGIYNEQFF,TGTGCCAGCAGTTTATTGGGGATTTACAATGAGCAGTTCTTC
TRBV19,.,.,TRBJ2-3,CASSSRDTQYF,TGTGCCAGTAGTTCCCGAGATACGCAGTATTTT
TRBV19,.,TRBD2,TRBJ2-7,CASSTLAGATYEQYF,TGTGCCAGTAGTACTCTAGCGGGAGCGACCTACGAGCAGTACTTC
TRBV7-2,many,.,TRBJ2-5,CASSFQWGEQETQYF,TGTGCCAGCAGCTTCCAGTGGGGGGAGCAAGAGACCCAGTACTTC
TRBV2,.,.,TRBJ2-1,CASRRTVKQFF,TGTGCCAGCAGACGTACGGTGAAACAGTTCTTC
TRBV7-9,.,TRBD1,TRBJ1-1,CASSFAGTGAATEAFF,TGTGCCAGCAGCTTTGCCGGGACAGGGGCCGCCACTGAAGCTTTCTTT
TRBV6-6,.,TRBD2,TRBJ2-4,CASRGGAKNIQYF,TGTGCCAGCAGGGGGGGGGCCAAAAACATTCAGTACTTC
TRBV10-3,.,.,TRBJ2-1,CAIGIGPGTSQFF,TGTGCCATCGGGATCGGGCCCGGAACATCGCAGTTCTTC
TRBV6-5,.,.,TRBJ1-1,CASMAGPQGTEAFF,TGTGCCTCCATGGCAGGACCTCAGGGCACTGAAGCTTTCTTT
TRBV19,once,.,TRBJ2-5,CATQSRGADGETQYF,TGTGCCACCCAATCACGGGGGGCCGACGGAGAGACCCAGTACTTC
TRBV9,.,TRBD2,TRBJ2-1,CASSARGTSGSSEQFF,TGTGCCAGCAGCGCTCGAGGGACTAGCGGGAGTTCCGAGCAGTTCTTC
TRBV15,once,.,TRBJ1-2,CATSREGRRDGYTF,TGTGCCACCAGCAGAGAAGGGCGGAGAGATGGCTACACCTTC
TRBV19,.,.,TRBJ2-1,CASIGGQPHEQFF,TGTGCCAGTATCGGGGGCCAGCCTCATGAGCAGTTCTTC
TRBV28,few,.,TRBJ2-1,CASSLYKSARSLYNEQFF,TGTGCCAGCAGTTTATATAAGTCTGCCCGTAGCCTATACAATGAGCAGTTCTTC
TRBV2,.,.,TRBJ1-5,CASSGDSNQPQHF,TGTGCCAGCAGTGGGGATAGCAATCAGCCCCAGCATTTT
TRBV6-5,.,.,TRBJ1-2,CATMEASANYGYTF,TGTGCCACTATGGAGGCCTCAGCTAACTATGGCTACACCTTT
TRBV7-2,.,.,TRBJ1-1,CASSLGSQGGAFF,TGTGCCAGCAGCTTAGGAAGCCAGGGTGGCGCTTTCTTT
TRBV19,.,.,TRBJ2-3,CASSVGGLRVTDTQYF,TGTGCCAGTAGTGTAGGGGGTTTGAGGGTCACAGATACGCAGTATTTT
TRBV2,.,.,TRBJ1-3,CASSTRSSGNTIYF,TGTGCCAGCAGTACGCGGAGCTCTGGAAACACCATATATTTT
TRBV7-8,.,.,TRBJ2-7,CASSLGIAGRSYEQYF,TGTGCCAGCAGCTTAGGGATTGCAGGGAGATCCTACGAGCAGTACTTC
TRBV7-8,.,.,TRBJ2-5,CASRLATSWAQYF,TGTGCCAGCAGACTCGCCACCTCTTGGGCCCAGTACTTC
TRBV28,few,TRBD1,TRBJ1-1,CASSDRGRAFF,TGTGCCAGCAGTGACAGGGGTCGGGCTTTCTTT